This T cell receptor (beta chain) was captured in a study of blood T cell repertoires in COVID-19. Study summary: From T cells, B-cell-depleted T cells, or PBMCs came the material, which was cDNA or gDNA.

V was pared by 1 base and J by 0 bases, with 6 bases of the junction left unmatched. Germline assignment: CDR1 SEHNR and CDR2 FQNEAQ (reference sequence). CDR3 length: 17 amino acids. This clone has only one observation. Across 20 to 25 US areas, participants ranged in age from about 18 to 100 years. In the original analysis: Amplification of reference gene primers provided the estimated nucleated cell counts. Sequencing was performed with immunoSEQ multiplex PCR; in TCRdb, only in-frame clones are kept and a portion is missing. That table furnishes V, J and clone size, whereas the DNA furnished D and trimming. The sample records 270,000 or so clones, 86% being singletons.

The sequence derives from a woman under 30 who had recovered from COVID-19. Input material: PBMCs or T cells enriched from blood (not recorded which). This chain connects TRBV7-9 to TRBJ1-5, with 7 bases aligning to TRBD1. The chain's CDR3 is CASSLGATGNSNQPQHF. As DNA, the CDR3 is TGTGCCAGCAGCTTAGGAGCGACAGGGAATAGCAATCAGCCCCAGCATTTT.